These T cell receptor beta chains were read from a single sample in a study of OX40 agonist ivuxolimab in advanced cancers. Assay used: immunoSEQ multiplex PCR; TCRdb lists only in-frame clones, some missing. The repertoire includes about 96,000 clones, about 84% of them detected once, and around 5.5% sits in the top ten. Sequenced here: CD4+ or CD8+ T cells sorted from blood, sampled in a trial of the OX40 agonist ivuxolimab. All receptors derive from an adult with an advanced solid tumor such as melanoma, head and neck, liver or kidney cancer. Both conserved end residues are part of each CDR3. A D gene is named only where the DNA matches it firmly. Clone size appears in some rows only: once, few, many, or a class for an expanded clone.

DNA	CDR3	size	J	D	V
TGTGCCAGCAGCTTGGAAAGGGACGGCACTGAAGCTTTCTTT	CASSLERDGTEAFF	-	TRBJ1-1	-	TRBV11-1
TGCGCCAGCAGCCAAGATCCCCAGGTGCGTGGCTACACCTTC	CASSQDPQVRGYTF	-	TRBJ1-2	-	TRBV4-1
TGTGCCAGCAGCTTGGGACTAGCGGGAGAGAATGAGCAGTTCTTC	CASSLGLAGENEQFF	-	TRBJ2-1	TRBD2	TRBV7-9
TGTGCCCTAATTCCCGGGACAGGGGTAGATACGCAGTATTTT	CALIPGTGVDTQYF	-	TRBJ2-3	TRBD1	TRBV30
TGTGCCATCAGCCACGGTGGACGGGGCGCTGAAGCTTTCTTT	CAISHGGRGAEAFF	-	TRBJ1-1	-	TRBV10-3
TGTGCCAGCAGCGGCGGCAGGGGAAACACTGAAGCTTTCTTT	CASSGGRGNTEAFF	-	TRBJ1-1	-	TRBV11-3
TGCGCCAGCAGCCAAGATTATGACAGTAACTACGAGCAGTACTTC	CASSQDYDSNYEQYF	-	TRBJ2-7	-	TRBV4-3
TGTGCCAGCTCACCCGGAGGCGGGAGCCACACAGATACGCAGTATTTT	CASSPGGGSHTDTQYF	-	TRBJ2-3	TRBD2	TRBV18
TGTGCCAGCAGCCACCGCACTAGCGCCCACGAGCAGTACTTC	CASSHRTSAHEQYF	-	TRBJ2-7	TRBD2	TRBV7-3
TGTGCCAGCAGCTTTACTAGCGCCACCGGGGAGCTGTTTTTT	CASSFTSATGELFF	-	TRBJ2-2	TRBD2	TRBV5-6
TGTGCCAGCAGCCCAGACAGGGTCAATGAAAAACTGTTTTTT	CASSPDRVNEKLFF	-	TRBJ1-4	TRBD1	TRBV7-2
TGCGCCAGCAGCCGATGGAGTGAGCAGTTCTTC	CASSRWSEQFF	-	TRBJ2-1	-	TRBV5-1
TGTGCCAGCAGTTACTCGAACGGGGGAGCTAATGAAAAACTGTTTTTT	CASSYSNGGANEKLFF	once	TRBJ1-4	-	TRBV6-5
TGCGCCAGCAGCTCACTAAAGACAGGGGGCACTGAAGCTTTCTTT	CASSSLKTGGTEAFF	-	TRBJ1-1	TRBD1	TRBV5-1
TGTGCCAGCAGCTTTAGTCGCACAGATACGCAGTATTTT	CASSFSRTDTQYF	few	TRBJ2-3	-	TRBV11-2
TGCGCCAGCAGCCCGGGGGACTCCGCAACTAATGAAAAACTGTTTTTT	CASSPGDSATNEKLFF	many	TRBJ1-4	-	TRBV5-1
TGTGCCAGCTCAGGACAGGGGATGAACACTGAAGCTTTCTTT	CASSGQGMNTEAFF	-	TRBJ1-1	TRBD1	TRBV2
TGTGCCAGCAGCTTAGCGGAATCTGGAAACACCATATATTTT	CASSLAESGNTIYF	-	TRBJ1-3	-	TRBV7-6
TGTGCCAGCAGTTACACACCGACTAATTCATACAATGAGCAGTTCTTC	CASSYTPTNSYNEQFF	-	TRBJ2-1	-	TRBV6-5
TGTGCCAGCAGTTTGAACAGGGGGAAGGGAGAAAAACTGTTTTTT	CASSLNRGKGEKLFF	-	TRBJ1-4	TRBD1	TRBV27
TGTGCCAGCAGCTCCGGGGCAACTCCGTACTTC	CASSSGATPYF	-	TRBJ2-7	-	TRBV2
TGTGCCAGCAGCCAAGATAGGGCTACAGATACGCAGTATTTT	CASSQDRATDTQYF	-	TRBJ2-3	-	TRBV4-2
TGCAGCGTTGAAAATCCAGGGAGGACTGAAGCTTTCTTT	CSVENPGRTEAFF	-	TRBJ1-1	-	TRBV29-1
TGTGCCAGCAGTGGGGCGAGGGGGCTGTCAACTAATGAAAAACTGTTTTTT	CASSGARGLSTNEKLFF	-	TRBJ1-4	TRBD1	TRBV25-1
TGTGCCAGCAGTGCCCCGGGACAGAAAACTACCGGGGAGCTGTTTTTT	CASSAPGQKTTGELFF	-	TRBJ2-2	TRBD1	TRBV25-1
TGCGCCAGCAGCTCCGGACTAGCGGGAGGAGAGACCCAGTACTTC	CASSSGLAGGETQYF	-	TRBJ2-5	TRBD2	TRBV5-1
TGTGCCAGCTCACCATTATATCCCGTACCACTGAGGACACAAAACTATGGCTACACCTTC	CASSPLYPVPLRTQNYGYTF	-	TRBJ1-2	-	TRBV18
TGTGCCAGCAGAAGAATCAATGAGCAGTTCTTC	CASRRINEQFF	once	TRBJ2-1	-	TRBV27
TGTGCCAGCAGTCCCCGACAGGGGTCCGCGATCGCTGAAGCTTTCTTT	CASSPRQGSAIAEAFF	-	TRBJ1-1	TRBD1	TRBV27
TGTGCCAGCAGCCGTGAAACCGGGGAGCTGTTTTTT	CASSRETGELFF	few	TRBJ2-2	-	TRBV2
TGTGCCAGCAGAGACAGGGAAAAACTGTTTTTT	CASRDREKLFF	-	TRBJ1-4	-	TRBV6-1
TGTGCCAGCAGCTTCGATTGGACAGGCACGACTGAAGCTTTCTTT	CASSFDWTGTTEAFF	-	TRBJ1-1	TRBD1	TRBV5-6
TGTGCCAGCAAGCCGACAGGGATTTACTACGAGCAGTACTTC	CASKPTGIYYEQYF	-	TRBJ2-7	TRBD1	TRBV6-5
TGTGCCAGCAGCTTAATAGGCTTAAACTCGAATCAGCCCCAGCATTTT	CASSLIGLNSNQPQHF	-	TRBJ1-5	-	TRBV7-8
TGTGCCAGTAGTGCCACTAGCGGGAGGGAATACGAGCAGTACTTC	CASSATSGREYEQYF	-	TRBJ2-7	TRBD2	TRBV19
TGTGCCAGCAGGCTTTGGGGGAGGGATTACGAGCAGTACTTC	CASRLWGRDYEQYF	once	TRBJ2-7	TRBD2	TRBV5-4
TGTGCCAGCAGTCGGCAGGGGATGGATCAGCCCCAGCATTTT	CASSRQGMDQPQHF	-	TRBJ1-5	-	TRBV2
TGCGCCAGCAGTGGGGGCTACGAGCAGTACTTC	CASSGGYEQYF	-	TRBJ2-7	-	TRBV5-1
TGTGCCAGCTCACCGGACACGACCGGGGAGCTGTTTTTT	CASSPDTTGELFF	-	TRBJ2-2	-	TRBV18
TGTGCCATCCTGAGGACAGAAAGCTACGAGCAGTACTTC	CAILRTESYEQYF	-	TRBJ2-7	-	TRBV2
TGTGCCAGCAGCTTAGCGATTATGCCTAATGAGCAGTTCTTC	CASSLAIMPNEQFF	-	TRBJ2-1	-	TRBV7-2
TGTGCCAGCAGTTCCACAGGCGCCTCCTACGAGCAGTACTTC	CASSSTGASYEQYF	-	TRBJ2-7	-	TRBV6-6
TGCGCCAGCAGTGAGTCCGGGACAGCGACCCAGTACTTC	CASSESGTATQYF	-	TRBJ2-5	TRBD1	TRBV10-2
TGTGCCAGCAGCTTAGAGGACTACGAGCAGTACTTC	CASSLEDYEQYF	-	TRBJ2-7	-	TRBV7-9
TGTGCCAGTAGTGCACGCGGGGGGGGCACAGATACGCAGTATTTT	CASSARGGGTDTQYF	-	TRBJ2-3	TRBD2	TRBV19
TGCGCCAGCAGTGAAGCCTCCTACGGGCAGTACTTC	CASSEASYGQYF	-	TRBJ2-7	-	TRBV10-2